This T cell receptor beta chain was documented in a study of response to subunit inactivated influenza vaccine. Regarding the study as a whole: The authors suggested that few new T cells are recruited per seasonal influenza vaccination.

This clonotype turned up a few times. Its antigen is still unknown. This CDR3 has 14 amino acids. Deletions cut 5 bases from V and 0 bases from J, with 10 bases between. Germline loops: CDR1 MDHEN, CDR2 SYDVKM. In TCRdb, the RT-PCR reads were re-called with MiXCR into one record per CDR3 protein. Counted here are some 800,000 distinct CDR3 sequences, about 20% occurring once; the ten biggest clones make up 10%. The source material was PBMCs from blood, sampled about 5 days after vaccination. The V and J genes are TRBV28 and TRBJ1-1; D gene ambiguous. This TCR was sampled from a man aged 50 to 60 who received an inactivated influenza vaccine. Here the CDR3 reads CASSAFLMNTEAFF. The CDR3 DNA sequence: TGTGCCAGCAGTGCCTTTCTGATGAACACTGAAGCTTTCTTT.